This entry concerns a single T cell receptor beta chain. Sequencing was performed with immunoSEQ multiplex PCR; in TCRdb, only in-frame clones are kept and a portion is missing. The sample has some 150,000 clones; just under 90% are singletons. V lost 1 base and J lost 5; bases outside the gene matches: 1. Germline CDR1 KGHSH, CDR2 LQKENI. The CDR3 runs 15 residues. This specimen comes from a study of blood T cell repertoires in COVID-19. The chain links TRBV18 to TRBJ2-2; 10 bases map to TRBD1. The TCR was taken from a woman in her forties or fifties with active or convalescent COVID-19. Sequencing used peripheral blood. CDR3 coding DNA: TGTGCCAGCTCACCACAGGGACAGGGGACCGGGGAGCTGTTTTTT. Protein: CASSPQGQGTGELFF.